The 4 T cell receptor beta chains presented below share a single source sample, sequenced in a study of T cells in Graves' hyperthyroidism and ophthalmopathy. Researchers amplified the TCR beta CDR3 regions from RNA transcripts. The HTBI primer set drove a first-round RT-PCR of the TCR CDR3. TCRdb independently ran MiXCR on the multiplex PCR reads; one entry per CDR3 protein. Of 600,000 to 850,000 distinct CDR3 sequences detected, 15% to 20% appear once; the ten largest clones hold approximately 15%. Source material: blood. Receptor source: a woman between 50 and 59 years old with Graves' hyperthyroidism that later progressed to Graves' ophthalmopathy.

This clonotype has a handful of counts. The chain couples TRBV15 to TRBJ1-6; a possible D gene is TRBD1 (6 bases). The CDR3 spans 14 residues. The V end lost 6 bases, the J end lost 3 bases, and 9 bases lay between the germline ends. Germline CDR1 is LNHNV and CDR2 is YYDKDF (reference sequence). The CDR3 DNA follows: TGTGCCACCAGACAACAGGGCTATAATTCACCCCTCCACTTT. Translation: CATRQQGYNSPLHF.

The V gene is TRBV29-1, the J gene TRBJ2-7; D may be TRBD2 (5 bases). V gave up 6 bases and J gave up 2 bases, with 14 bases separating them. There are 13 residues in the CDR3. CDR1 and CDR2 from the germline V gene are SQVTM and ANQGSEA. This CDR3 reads CSVGTGFTYEQYF. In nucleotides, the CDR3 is TGCAGCGTCGGAACGGGATTCACCTACGAGCAGTACTTC.

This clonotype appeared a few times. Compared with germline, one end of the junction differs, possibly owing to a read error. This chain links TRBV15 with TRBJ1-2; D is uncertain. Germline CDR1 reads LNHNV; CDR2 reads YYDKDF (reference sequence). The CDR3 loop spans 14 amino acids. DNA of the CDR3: TGTGCCACCAGTAGAGATAGGGTGGACTATGGCTACACCTTC. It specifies CATSRDRVDYGYTF.

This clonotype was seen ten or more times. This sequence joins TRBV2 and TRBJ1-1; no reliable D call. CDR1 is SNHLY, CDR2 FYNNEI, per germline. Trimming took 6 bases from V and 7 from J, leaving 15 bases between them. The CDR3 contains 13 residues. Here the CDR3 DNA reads TGTGCCAGCAGGAGAGGAGGGTTCGGTGAAGCTTTCTTT. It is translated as CASRRGGFGEAFF.